The following is a T cell receptor (beta chain) sequence with its context. The antigen is unknown. This specimen comes from a study of molecular identifiers for immune sequencing clone quantification. Study-level results: Naive cells had under 1% of molecules in clones above 20 RNA copies, effectors over 99%.

TCRdb re-called the PCR reads through MiXCR, storing one row per CDR3 protein. This table has 250,000 to 350,000 distinct CDR3 sequences, about a fifth appearing once. Germline V gene lookup returns CDR1 LGHNT and CDR2 FRNRAP. Trimming cost V 2 bases and J 5 bases, with 9 bases left between them. The CDR3 is made up of 13 amino acids. The TCR originated in a human donor in good health. Some libraries in this study had Jurkat cell RNA spiked in. The sequenced sample was naive CD8+ T cells from blood, with Jurkat cell RNA spiked in. Subset in this sample: FACS-sorted CD8+CD4-CCR7+CD45RA+ naive T cells. The chain combines TRBV12-5 with TRBJ1-1, with D possibly TRBD1 on 6 matching bases. The CDR3 DNA sequence: TGTGCTAGTGGTTTGTCACAGGGTACTGAAGCTTTCTTT. It codes for CASGLSQGTEAFF.